Each of the 27 T cell receptor beta chains below was sequenced from the same sample in a study of identifying expanded T cells in peripheral blood. The assay was immunoSEQ multiplex PCR, and TCRdb's table has in-frame clones only and misses some. In the table there are about 100,000 clones, roughly 86% of which are singletons. Material for sequencing was blood. These receptors originate from a person between 18 and 75 years old in good health.

The gene calls are TRBV28 and TRBJ2-7; TRBD2 might be the D (6 bases). The ends were cut back, 6 bases at V and 5 bases at J, with 23 bases in the middle. The CDR3 length is 16 residues. CDR1 MDHEN and CDR2 SYDVKM come from the germline V gene. The CDR3 DNA reads as TGTGCCAGCAGCATTACGGGGGAATCCTTCTCGGACGAGCAGTACTTC. This translates into CASSITGESFSDEQYF. The whole variable domain, remainder taken from reference TRBV28 and TRBJ2-7, is DVKVTQSSRYLVKRTGEKVFLECVQDMDHENMFWYRQDPGLGLRLIYFSYDVKMKEKGDIPEGYSVSREKKERFSLILESASTNQTSMYLCASSITGESFSDEQYFGPGTRLTVT.

The rearrangement joins TRBV7-9 to TRBJ1-6, with D uncertain. From germline, CDR1 is SEHNR and CDR2 FQNEAQ (reference sequence). V shed 1 base and J shed 5 bases, with 15 bases lying between them. This CDR3 is 17 amino acids long. CDR3 protein: CASSLVTGSENNSPLHF. CDR3 in DNA: TGTGCCAGCAGCTTAGTCACGGGCAGCGAGAATAATTCACCCCTCCACTTT.

This chain links TRBV5-4 with TRBJ1-1; D remains unclear. V gave up 1 base and J gave up 0 bases, with 4 bases separating them. Germline V gives CDR1 SGHNT, CDR2 YYREEE (reference sequence). This CDR3 region has 13 residues. In DNA form, the CDR3 reads TGTGCCAGCAGCTTGAACGTGAACACTGAAGCTTTCTTT. Translation gives CASSLNVNTEAFF.

The V gene is TRBV7-9, the J gene TRBJ2-7; D possibly uses TRBD1 or TRBD2 (5 bases each). The CDR3 loop spans 13 amino acids. V lost 8 bases and J lost 4, with 15 bases in between. Germline V gives CDR1 SEHNR, CDR2 FQNEAQ (reference sequence). In DNA form, the CDR3 reads TGTGCCAGCGACCTCGGGACGGCATACGAGCAGTACTTC. This sequence encodes CASDLGTAYEQYF. Combining the CDR3 with reference TRBV7-9 and TRBJ2-7 gives the whole variable domain DTGVSQNPRHKITKRGQNVTFRCDPISEHNRLYWYRQTLGQGPEFLTYFQNEAQLEKSRLLSDRFSAERPKGSFSTLEIQRTEQGDSAMYLCASDLGTAYEQYFGPGTRLTVT.

The chain is built from TRBV9 and TRBJ2-3; 7 nucleotides line up with TRBD1. CDR1 SGDLS and CDR2 YYNGEE come from the germline V gene. This CDR3 has 19 amino acids. Trimming took 2 bases from V and 0 from J; bases not matched to a gene: 15. The CDR3 DNA sequence: TGTGCCAGCAGCGTGATCCGGGACAGCGAAATACCTAGCACAGATACGCAGTATTTT. Amino acid sequence: CASSVIRDSEIPSTDTQYF. Complete variable domain (other parts from reference TRBV9 and TRBJ2-3): DSGVTQTPKHLITATGQRVTLRCSPRSGDLSVYWYQQSLDQGLQFLIQYYNGEERAKGNILERFSAQQFPDLHSELNLSSLELGDSALYFCASSVIRDSEIPSTDTQYFGPGTRLTVL.

The V and J genes are TRBV28 and TRBJ2-3, with 12 nucleotides matching TRBD2. The CDR3 contains 15 residues. CDR1 is MDHEN, CDR2 SYDVKM, per germline. V shed 0 bases and J 9 bases; nucleotides not matched to a gene: 4. The CDR3 loop reads CASSLWTSGRGTQYF. The DNA of the CDR3 is TGTGCCAGCAGTTTATGGACTAGCGGGAGAGGAACGCAGTATTTT.

The chain recombines TRBV11-2 with TRBJ2-7; D might be TRBD2 (6 bases). Deletions cut 5 bases from V and 4 bases from J, with 18 bases between. This CDR3 spans 15 amino acids. Germline CDR1 SGHAT, CDR2 FQNNGV. As DNA, the CDR3 is TGTGCCAGCAGCCAGACGATCGGGAGTATGTACGAGCAGTACTTC. Amino acid sequence: CASSQTIGSMYEQYF.

The chain couples TRBV4-1 to TRBJ1-2; unclear D gene. Per the germline V gene, CDR1 is MGHRA and CDR2 is YSYEKL. Trimming left V 0 bases short and J 4 bases short, with 9 bases between. The CDR3 is 14 amino acids. The CDR3 spells CASSQDGSVYGYTF. Written as DNA, the CDR3 is TGCGCCAGCAGCCAAGATGGGTCAGTCTATGGCTACACCTTC.

This chain connects TRBV7-8 to TRBJ1-1; 8 nucleotides agree with TRBD1. The CDR3 extends over 15 amino acids. The junction had 5 bases not matched to a gene; V was cut back by 1 base and J by 4 bases. CDR1 is SGHVS and CDR2 is FQNEAQ in the germline V gene. In nucleotides, the CDR3 is TGTGCCAGCAGCTTAGGCAGGGGGCCCGGCACTGAAGCTTTCTTT. Its translation: CASSLGRGPGTEAFF.

V and J are TRBV5-1 and TRBJ2-3; 9 bases are a match to TRBD1. Trimming removed 4 bases from V and 1 base from J; junction bases left unmatched: 1. The CDR3 has 14 residues. The germline V gene has CDR1 SGHRS and CDR2 YFSETQ. CDR3 nucleotides: TGCGCCAGCAGCCGGACAGGGGGCACAGATACGCAGTATTTT. Translating it yields CASSRTGGTDTQYF.

The rearrangement joins TRBV30 to TRBJ2-3, with D possibly called TRBD1 or TRBD2 (5 bases each). The V gene lost 6 bases and the J gene lost 6 bases, with 22 bases spanning the gap. Germline CDR1 and CDR2: GTSNPN and SVGIG (reference sequence). The CDR3 loop spans 15 amino acids. The CDR3 is CACLLITGIADTQYF. The CDR3 bases are TGTGCCTGCCTTCTTATCACAGGCATAGCGGATACGCAGTATTTT.

The rearrangement joins TRBV28 to TRBJ2-5, with TRBD1 matching over 8 bases. V gave up 5 bases and J gave up 4 bases; unmatched junction bases: 9. This CDR3 contains 15 residues. Germline loops: CDR1 MDHEN, CDR2 SYDVKM. The DNA of the CDR3 is TGTGCCAGCAGTGACCAAACCGGGACAGGAGAGACCCAGTACTTC. Its translation is CASSDQTGTGETQYF.

V is TRBV18 and J is TRBJ1-2; D remains unclear. This CDR3 is built from 13 residues. The germline V gene has CDR1 KGHSH and CDR2 LQKENI. Trimming left V 3 bases short and J 6 bases short, with 11 bases between. CDR3 sequence: CASSPSTENGYTF. In nucleotides, the CDR3 is TGTGCCAGCTCACCGAGCACTGAGAATGGCTACACCTTC.

The V gene is TRBV15, the J gene TRBJ1-4; TRBD1 matches at 9 bases. Trimming took 3 bases from V and 4 from J; bases not matched to a gene: 6. The length of the CDR3 is 16 residues. Germline CDR1 is LNHNV and CDR2 is YYDKDF (reference sequence). This chain's CDR3 is CATSRDNRGLNEKLFF. The CDR3 nucleotides are TGTGCCACCAGCAGGGATAACAGGGGGCTTAATGAAAAACTGTTTTTT.

CDR3 region: CASSEGLQETQYF. The CDR3, as DNA: TGTGCCAGCAGTGAGGGGTTGCAAGAGACCCAGTACTTC. The J gene is TRBJ2-5, the V gene TRBV2; D remains unclear. Trimming cost V 3 bases and J 2 bases, with 7 bases left between them. The CDR3 has 13 residues. Germline V gene lookup returns CDR1 SNHLY and CDR2 FYNNEI.

CDR3 DNA sequence: TGTGCCAGCAGCTTGGGGGGGGGCCAAGAGACCCAGTACTTC. This sequence encodes CASSLGGGQETQYF. The genes are TRBV5-4 and TRBJ2-5; 7 bases match TRBD2. Germline CDR1 reads SGHNT; CDR2 reads YYREEE (reference sequence). The CDR3 has 14 residues. Trimming cost V 0 bases and J 1 base; bases outside gene matches: 0.

This rearrangement joins TRBV11-2 to TRBJ2-2; no clear D. The germline V gene has CDR1 SGHAT and CDR2 FQNNGV. Trimming cost V 4 bases and J 6 bases, with 12 bases left between them. The CDR3 spans 14 residues. CDR3 region: CASSYYSVAGELFF. CDR3 in DNA: TGTGCCAGCAGCTACTACTCGGTTGCCGGGGAGCTGTTTTTT.

The V call is TRBV7-2, the J call TRBJ2-7; TRBD2 matches at 10 bases. CDR3 size: 16 residues. Trimming removed 6 bases from V and 4 bases from J; junction bases left unmatched: 12. The V gene's germline CDR1 is SGHTA and CDR2 FQGNSA. The CDR3 loop reads CASSFRSGRASYEQYF. The CDR3 bases are TGTGCCAGCAGTTTTAGAAGCGGGAGGGCGTCTTACGAGCAGTACTTC.

CDR3 DNA sequence: TGTGCCAGCAGCTCTAGGATTAACACTGAAGCTTTCTTT. Its protein product is CASSSRINTEAFF. V usage is TRBV6-5 and J usage is TRBJ1-1; D is unclear. Germline V gene lookup returns CDR1 MNHEY and CDR2 SVGAGI. The CDR3 contains 13 residues. The V end lost 6 bases, the J end lost 2 bases, and 10 bases lay between the germline ends.

The rearrangement links TRBV5-1 to TRBJ2-7; the D gene is possibly TRBD1 (6 bases). Trimming took 2 bases from V and 0 from J, leaving 9 bases between them. The germline gives CDR1 SGHRS, CDR2 YFSETQ. This CDR3 has 14 amino acids. CDR3 sequence (DNA): TGCGCCAGCAGCTTCGGGACAAGCTCCTACGAGCAGTACTTC. It codes for CASSFGTSSYEQYF.

V gene TRBV18 combines with J gene TRBJ1-1, with 8 bases fitting TRBD1. V lost 3 bases, J lost 2 bases, and 5 bases stayed unmatched. Germline V lookup: CDR1 KGHSH, CDR2 LQKENI. This CDR3 is 15 amino acids long. CDR3 in DNA: TGTGCCAGCTCACCGGACAGGGCCCTCAACACTGAAGCTTTCTTT. It translates to CASSPDRALNTEAFF.

The chain joins TRBV28 to TRBJ2-3; TRBD2 is a possible D gene (5 bases). Trimming pared 8 bases from V and 0 bases from J, leaving 15 bases between. Germline-derived CDR1 and CDR2 are MDHEN and SYDVKM. The CDR3 contains 15 residues. The CDR3 DNA reads TGTGCCAGCTCCCGGAGACGGACTAGCACAGATACGCAGTATTTT. Residues: CASSRRRTSTDTQYF.

The V gene is TRBV28, the J gene TRBJ2-7, with no clear D. V lost 5 bases, J lost 3 bases, and 8 bases lay in between. Germline V gives CDR1 MDHEN, CDR2 SYDVKM. The CDR3 is 12 residues long. Here the CDR3 DNA reads TGTGCCAGCAGTAGGTTATACTACGAGCAGTACTTC. It encodes CASSRLYYEQYF.

This chain uses TRBV6-1 with TRBJ2-1; D unclear. The V gene lost 8 bases and the J gene lost 3 bases, with 14 bases spanning the gap. The CDR3 spans 14 residues. Germline lookup yields CDR1 MNHNS and CDR2 SASEGT. Here the CDR3 DNA reads TGTGCCAGCTCCTACGTAGGAAGCTACAATGAGCAGTTCTTC. Translated, it gives CASSYVGSYNEQFF.

In its sample, this clone ranks as medium-sized. V usage is TRBV4-1 and J usage is TRBJ2-7, with D possibly called TRBD1 or TRBD2 (5 bases each). V gave up 1 base and J gave up 5 bases, with 9 bases separating them. This CDR3 is built from 13 residues. Germline V gene sequence: CDR1 MGHRA, CDR2 YSYEKL. The CDR3 region has the DNA TGCGCCAGCAGCCAAGGTGGGGACCACGAGCAGTACTTC. It encodes CASSQGGDHEQYF.

The chain uses TRBV6-4 and TRBJ1-1; possible D gene TRBD1, 5 bases. Looked up from germline, CDR1 is MRHNA and CDR2 is SNTAGT. Trimming cost V 6 bases and J 1 base, with 9 bases left between them. The CDR3 covers 13 residues. The CDR3 coding sequence is TGTGCCAGCAGCCGGGACGGGAACACTGAAGCTTTCTTT. As protein: CASSRDGNTEAFF.

The chain couples TRBV28 to TRBJ1-4; 10 nucleotides agree with TRBD1. The CDR3 sequence is 17 residues long. V lost 6 bases, J lost 0 bases, and 7 bases stayed unmatched. From germline, CDR1 is MDHEN and CDR2 SYDVKM. DNA for the CDR3: TGTGCCAGCAGCCGGGACAGGGGTAAACCAACTAATGAAAAACTGTTTTTT. Translated: CASSRDRGKPTNEKLFF. Variable domain in full (rest from reference TRBV28 and TRBJ1-4): DVKVTQSSRYLVKRTGEKVFLECVQDMDHENMFWYRQDPGLGLRLIYFSYDVKMKEKGDIPEGYSVSREKKERFSLILESASTNQTSMYLCASSRDRGKPTNEKLFFGSGTQLSVL.